The present T cell receptor beta chain was sequenced within a study of cytomegalovirus exposure and HLA in healthy donors. General study results and limits: HLA allele associations emerged for some 16,000 TCR beta sequences in a later analysis, at 0.05 false discovery rate. Later work showed greater clonal expansion in HLA-associated TCR beta chains than in equally common others. Researchers had no immune exposure information except CMV serostatus available. Cytomegalovirus-associated TCR beta chains were listed, numbering approximately 150.

Comment on this clone: Its target is unknown.

CDR1 is MNHNS, CDR2 SASEGT, per germline. The V gene lost 2 bases and the J gene lost 1 base, with 12 bases spanning the gap. This CDR3 has 16 amino acids. The PCR employed 60 Vbeta primers together with 13 Jbeta primers. Sequencing used immunoSEQ multiplex PCR; TCRdb keeps in-frame clones, though not all of them. This sample yields some 100,000 clones, of which 76% are seen a single time; roughly a sixth belongs to the top ten. The J gene is TRBJ1-5, the V gene TRBV6-1; D is unclear. This receptor was identified in a man aged 50-60 years in good health and CMV-seropositive. Material: PBMCs. This CDR3 reads CASSEHLLRSNQPQHF. In DNA, the CDR3 is TGTGCCAGCAGTGAACACCTCCTGAGGAGCAATCAGCCCCAGCATTTT.